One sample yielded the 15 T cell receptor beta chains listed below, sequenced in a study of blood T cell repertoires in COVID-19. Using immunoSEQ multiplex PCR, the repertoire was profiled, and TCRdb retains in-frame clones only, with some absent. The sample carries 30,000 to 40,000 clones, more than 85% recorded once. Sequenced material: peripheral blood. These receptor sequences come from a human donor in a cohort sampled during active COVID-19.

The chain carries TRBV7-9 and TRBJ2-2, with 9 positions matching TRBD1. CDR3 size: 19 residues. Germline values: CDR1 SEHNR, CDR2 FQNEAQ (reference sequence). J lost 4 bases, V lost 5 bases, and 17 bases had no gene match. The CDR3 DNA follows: TGTGCCAGCAGCCCCATCCCCAGGACAGGGGAAGGGGGCACCGGGGAGCTGTTTTTT. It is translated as CASSPIPRTGEGGTGELFF.

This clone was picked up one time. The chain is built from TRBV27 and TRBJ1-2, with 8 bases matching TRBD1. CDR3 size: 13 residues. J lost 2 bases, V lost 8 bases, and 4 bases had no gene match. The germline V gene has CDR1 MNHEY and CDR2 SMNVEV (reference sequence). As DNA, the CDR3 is TGTGCCAGCGGGACAGGAAAAAACTATGGCTACACCTTC. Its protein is CASGTGKNYGYTF.

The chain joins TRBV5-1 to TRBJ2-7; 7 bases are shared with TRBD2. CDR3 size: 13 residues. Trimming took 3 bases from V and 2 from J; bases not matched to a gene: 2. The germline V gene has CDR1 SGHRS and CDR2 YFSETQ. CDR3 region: CASSSGLAYEQYF. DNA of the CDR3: TGCGCCAGCAGCTCTGGACTAGCCTACGAGCAGTACTTC.

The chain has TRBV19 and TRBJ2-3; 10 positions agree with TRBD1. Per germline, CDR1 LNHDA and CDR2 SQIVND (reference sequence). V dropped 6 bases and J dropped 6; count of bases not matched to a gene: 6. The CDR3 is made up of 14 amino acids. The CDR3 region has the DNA TGTGCCAGTAGCCCCGGACAGGGGGTGGATACGCAGTATTTT. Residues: CASSPGQGVDTQYF.

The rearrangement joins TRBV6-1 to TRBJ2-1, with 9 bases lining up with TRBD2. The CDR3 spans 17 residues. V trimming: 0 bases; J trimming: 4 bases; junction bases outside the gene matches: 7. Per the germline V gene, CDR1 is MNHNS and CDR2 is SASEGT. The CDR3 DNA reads TGTGCCAGCAGTGAAGCGCCAGGAGCGGGAGGATACAATGAGCAGTTCTTC. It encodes CASSEAPGAGGYNEQFF.

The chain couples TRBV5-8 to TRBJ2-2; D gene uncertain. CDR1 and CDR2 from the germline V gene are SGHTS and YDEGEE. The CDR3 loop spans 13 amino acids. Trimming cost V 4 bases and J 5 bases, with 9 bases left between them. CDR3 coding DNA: TGTGCCAGCAGCCCTAGTACGACCGGGGAGCTGTTTTTT. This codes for CASSPSTTGELFF.

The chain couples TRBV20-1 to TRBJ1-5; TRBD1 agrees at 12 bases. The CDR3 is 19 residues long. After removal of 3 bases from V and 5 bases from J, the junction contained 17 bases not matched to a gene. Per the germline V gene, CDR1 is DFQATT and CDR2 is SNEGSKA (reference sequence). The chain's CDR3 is CSASDSGTGGLWVDQPQHF. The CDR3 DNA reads TGCAGTGCTAGTGATAGCGGGACAGGGGGCCTTTGGGTAGATCAGCCCCAGCATTTT.

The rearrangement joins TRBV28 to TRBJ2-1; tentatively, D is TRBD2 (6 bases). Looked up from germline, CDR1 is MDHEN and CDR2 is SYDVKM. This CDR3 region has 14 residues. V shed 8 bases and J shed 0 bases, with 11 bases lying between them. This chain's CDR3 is CASEEGSSYNEQFF. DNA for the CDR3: TGTGCCAGCGAGGAGGGAAGCTCCTACAATGAGCAGTTCTTC.

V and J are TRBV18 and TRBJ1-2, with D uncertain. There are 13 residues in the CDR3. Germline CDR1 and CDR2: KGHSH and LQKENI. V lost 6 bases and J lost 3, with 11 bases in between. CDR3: CASSPGVDYGYTF. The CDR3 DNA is TGTGCCAGCTCTCCCGGGGTCGACTATGGCTACACCTTC.

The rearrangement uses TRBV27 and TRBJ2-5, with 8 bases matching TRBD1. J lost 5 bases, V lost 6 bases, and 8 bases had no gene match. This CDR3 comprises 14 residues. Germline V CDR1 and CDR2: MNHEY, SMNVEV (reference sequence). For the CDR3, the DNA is TGTGCCAGCAGCACTCACAGGGGGACCGAGACCCAGTACTTC. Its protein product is CASSTHRGTETQYF.

The CDR3 here is CASSSGQGITDTQYF. In nucleotides, the CDR3 is TGTGCCAGCAGCTCGGGACAGGGTATCACAGATACGCAGTATTTT. The chain joins TRBV7-9 to TRBJ2-3; 9 nucleotides line up with TRBD1. Germline V gene data show CDR1 as SEHNR and CDR2 as FQNEAQ (reference sequence). V lost 4 bases to trimming and J lost 2 bases; unmatched junction nucleotides: 4. The CDR3 consists of 15 residues.

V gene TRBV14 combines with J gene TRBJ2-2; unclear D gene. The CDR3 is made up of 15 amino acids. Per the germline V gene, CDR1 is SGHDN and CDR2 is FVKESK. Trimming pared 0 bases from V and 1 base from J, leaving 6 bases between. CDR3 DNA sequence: TGTGCCAGCAGCCAAGAGGCAGAGAACACCGGGGAGCTGTTTTTT. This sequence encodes CASSQEAENTGELFF. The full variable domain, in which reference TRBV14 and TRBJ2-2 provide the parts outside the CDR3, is EAGVTQFPSHSVIEKGQTVTLRCDPISGHDNLYWYRRVMGKEIKFLLHFVKESKQDESGMPNNRFLAERTGGTYSTLKVQPAELEDSGVYFCASSQEAENTGELFFGEGSRLTVL.

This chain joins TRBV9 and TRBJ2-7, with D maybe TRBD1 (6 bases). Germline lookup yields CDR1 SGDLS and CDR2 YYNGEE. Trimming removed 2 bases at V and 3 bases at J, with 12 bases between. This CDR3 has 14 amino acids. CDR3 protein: CASSVTGSFYEQYF. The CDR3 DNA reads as TGTGCCAGCAGCGTCACAGGGTCCTTCTACGAGCAGTACTTC.

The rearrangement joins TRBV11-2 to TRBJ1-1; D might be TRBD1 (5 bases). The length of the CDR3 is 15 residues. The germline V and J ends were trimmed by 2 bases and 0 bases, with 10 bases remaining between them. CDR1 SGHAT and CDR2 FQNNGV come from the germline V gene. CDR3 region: CASSLLGGLNTEAFF. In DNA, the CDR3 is TGTGCCAGCAGCTTATTGGGGGGATTGAACACTGAAGCTTTCTTT. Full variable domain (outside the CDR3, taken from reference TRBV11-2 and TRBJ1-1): EAGVAQSPRYKIIEKRQSVAFWCNPISGHATLYWYQQILGQGPKLLIQFQNNGVVDDSQLPKDRFSAERLKGVDSTLKIQPAKLEDSAVYLCASSLLGGLNTEAFFGQGTRLTVV.

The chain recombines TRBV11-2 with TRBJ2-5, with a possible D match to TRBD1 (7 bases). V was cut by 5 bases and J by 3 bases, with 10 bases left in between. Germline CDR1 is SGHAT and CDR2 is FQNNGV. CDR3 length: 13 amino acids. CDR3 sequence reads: CASSRGTEETQYF. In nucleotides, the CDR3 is TGTGCCAGCAGCCGGGGGACAGAAGAGACCCAGTACTTC.